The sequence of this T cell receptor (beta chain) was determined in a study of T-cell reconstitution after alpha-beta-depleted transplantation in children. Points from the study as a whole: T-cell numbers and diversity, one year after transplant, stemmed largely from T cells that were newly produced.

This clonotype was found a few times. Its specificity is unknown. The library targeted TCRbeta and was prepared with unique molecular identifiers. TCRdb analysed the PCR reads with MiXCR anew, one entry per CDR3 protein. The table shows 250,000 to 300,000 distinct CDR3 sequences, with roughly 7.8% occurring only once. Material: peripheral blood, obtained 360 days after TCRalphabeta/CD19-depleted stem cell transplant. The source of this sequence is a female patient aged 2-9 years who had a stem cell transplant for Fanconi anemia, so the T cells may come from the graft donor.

The CDR3 region has the DNA TGCAGTGCTAAAGCACAGGATCGGTATAATTCACCCCTCCACTTT. This gives the protein CSAKAQDRYNSPLHF. The genes are TRBV20-1 and TRBJ1-6, with D possibly matching TRBD1 (5 bases). Trimming took 4 bases from V and 4 from J, leaving 14 bases between them. The CDR3 runs 15 residues. Germline CDR1 DFQATT, CDR2 SNEGSKA (reference sequence).